The 25 T cell receptor beta chains below all came from one sample that was sequenced in a study of CD8 T cells in Susac syndrome (dated 2019 in TCRdb). The library was generated by the immunoSEQ multiplex PCR assay. RNA was extracted using the RNeasy kit, and roughly 0.5 to 1 ug of the RNA was reverse transcribed with random hexamers. TCRdb reworked the public reads: Q25 trimming with fastp, MiXCR clone assembly, productive beta chains retained. A single entry per CDR3 protein holds the most common genes and DNA from its merged rows. The sample has 250,000 to 300,000 distinct CDR3 sequences on record, approximately 81% of them singletons. The leading ten clones occupy over 0.1% of the sample. Input material: CD8+ T cells from PBMCs. Receptors originate from a human donor with multiple sclerosis.

This clonotype was picked up a small number of times. The chain joins TRBV7-2 to TRBJ2-6; 9 bases fit TRBD1. The CDR3 is 19 residues long. V gave up 1 base and J gave up 0 bases; unmatched junction bases: 7. Germline lookup yields CDR1 SGHTA and CDR2 FQGNSA. The CDR3 loop reads CASSLGSGTGFSGANVLTF. In DNA, the CDR3 is TGTGCCAGCAGCTTAGGGTCGGGGACAGGGTTCTCTGGGGCCAACGTCCTGACTTTC.

V and J are TRBV7-9 and TRBJ2-2; D not certain. Germline assignment: CDR1 SEHNR and CDR2 FQNEAQ (reference sequence). Trimming removed 11 bases at V and 7 bases at J, with 8 bases between. CDR3 length: 10 amino acids. This CDR3 is CAPSIGELFF. In nucleotides, the CDR3 is TGTGCCCCTAGTATCGGGGAGCTGTTTTTT.

The CDR3 reads CSARGRYNEQFF. CDR3 coding DNA: TGCAGTGCTAGAGGACGCTACAATGAGCAGTTCTTC. V usage is TRBV20-1 and J usage is TRBJ2-1; D gene uncertain. Per germline, CDR1 DFQATT and CDR2 SNEGSKA (reference sequence). The CDR3 runs to 12 residues. With 1 base removed from V and 3 bases from J, the gap between germline ends came to 4 bases.

The V call is TRBV7-9, the J call TRBJ2-5, with D perhaps TRBD1 (6 bases). Germline V gives CDR1 SEHNR, CDR2 FQNEAQ (reference sequence). V was clipped by 2 bases and J by 3 bases, with 16 bases between them. CDR3 size: 16 residues. The CDR3 loop is CASSLTDSLGKETQYF. The CDR3 nucleotides are TGTGCCAGCAGCTTAACGGACAGTTTGGGAAAAGAGACCCAGTACTTC. The full variable domain, with the rest looked up from reference TRBV7-9 and TRBJ2-5, is DTGVSQNPRHKITKRGQNVTFRCDPISEHNRLYWYRQTLGQGPEFLTYFQNEAQLEKSRLLSDRFSAERPKGSFSTLEIQRTEQGDSAMYLCASSLTDSLGKETQYFGPGTRLLVL.

V is TRBV20-1 and J is TRBJ2-6, with 9 bases matching TRBD2. Germline-derived CDR1 and CDR2 are DFQATT and SNEGSKA (reference sequence). Germline trimming cut 3 bases from V and 0 bases from J; bases unmatched to any gene: 15. This CDR3 has 20 residues. CDR3 nucleotide sequence: TGCAGTGCTAGTAAGACTCGGGGACTAGCACTCCTCTCTGGGGCCAACGTCCTGACTTTC. Protein: CSASKTRGLALLSGANVLTF.

This clonotype has a handful of counts. This chain uses TRBV6-1 with TRBJ1-4, with TRBD1 matching over 7 bases. Germline CDR1 and CDR2: MNHNS and SASEGT. J lost 12 bases, V lost 10 bases, and 17 bases had no gene match. The CDR3 has 14 amino acids. CDR3 in amino acids: CATRSTGPHRELFF. The CDR3 coding sequence is TGTGCCACCCGATCGACAGGGCCTCACCGGGAACTGTTTTTT.

The rearrangement links TRBV12-3 or TRBV12-4 to TRBJ2-1; a weak D match, TRBD2 (6 bases). The CDR3 covers 17 residues. With 8 bases removed from V and 3 bases from J, the gap between germline ends came to 23 bases. Written as DNA, the CDR3 is TGTGCCAGCTCACAAGGGTTTTTGGGACTCTACTACAATGAGCAGTTCTTC. This codes for CASSQGFLGLYYNEQFF.

The table lists this clonotype with a few counts. This sequence joins TRBV27 and TRBJ2-3, with no clear D. Trimming left V 4 bases short and J 5 bases short, with 7 bases between. The germline V gene has CDR1 MNHEY and CDR2 SMNVEV (reference sequence). CDR3 length: 12 residues. The CDR3 DNA is TGTGCCAGCAGTTCCCCCGGAGATACGCAGTATTTT. This encodes CASSSPGDTQYF.

The CDR3 is CASQSGTARKGQFF. The CDR3, as DNA: TGCGCCAGCCAATCCGGGACAGCCAGAAAAGGCCAGTTCTTC. The V gene is TRBV5-1, the J gene TRBJ2-1, with 7 bases that match TRBD1. The germline V gene encodes CDR1 SGHRS and CDR2 YFSETQ. There are 14 residues in the CDR3. V lost 7 bases to trimming and J lost 13 bases; unmatched junction nucleotides: 17.

This clonotype was recorded once. The chain couples TRBV9 to TRBJ2-1; D possibly matches TRBD1 or TRBD2 (5 bases each). CDR3 length: 15 residues. Germline CDR1 and CDR2: SGDLS and YYNGEE. Deletions cut 0 bases from V and 3 bases from J, with 10 bases between. CDR3 nucleotide sequence: TGTGCCAGCAGCGTAGGGGGGTCTCTCTACAATGAGCAGTTCTTC. Residues: CASSVGGSLYNEQFF.

This clonotype was found once. The V call is TRBV27, the J call TRBJ1-5; D is unresolved. The CDR3 extends over 15 amino acids. Germline V gene sequence: CDR1 MNHEY, CDR2 SMNVEV (reference sequence). The germline V and J ends were trimmed by 6 bases and 7 bases, with 19 bases remaining between them. DNA for the CDR3: TGTGCCAGCAGCCAGAGAGGACGGCCTCGGCAGCCCCAGCATTTT. This translates into CASSQRGRPRQPQHF.

This chain uses TRBV29-1 with TRBJ2-7; possibly TRBD1 for D (5 bases). The CDR3 contains 12 residues. CDR1 SQVTM and CDR2 ANQGSEA come from the germline V gene. V lost 6 bases and J 3 bases, leaving 12 bases between the germline ends. CDR3 protein: CSVIQEDYEQYF. The CDR3 DNA reads as TGCAGCGTAATACAGGAAGACTACGAGCAGTACTTC.

V gene TRBV9 combines with J gene TRBJ2-3; 12 nucleotides match TRBD2. The germline gives CDR1 SGDLS, CDR2 YYNGEE. The V and J ends lost 4 bases and 5 bases, in that order; junction bases with no gene match: 5. This CDR3 region has 15 residues. As DNA, the CDR3 is TGTGCCAGCAGCACCGAGGGACTAGCGGGAGATACGCAGTATTTT. Translated: CASSTEGLAGDTQYF.

The chain has TRBV2 and TRBJ1-4, with a weak D call TRBD1 (5 bases). CDR1 is SNHLY and CDR2 is FYNNEI in the germline V gene. V was shortened by 5 bases and J by 8 bases, with 18 bases between the two germline ends. The CDR3 is made up of 15 amino acids. CDR3 residues: CASSTYLGGWEKLFF. The CDR3, as DNA: TGTGCCAGCAGTACCTACTTGGGGGGTTGGGAAAAACTGTTTTTT.

The chain recombines TRBV4-2 with TRBJ2-1; maybe TRBD1 (6 bases). The CDR3 has 16 residues. Germline V gene lookup returns CDR1 LGHNA and CDR2 YNFKEQ. V dropped 2 bases and J dropped 3 bases, with 14 bases sitting between them. DNA of the CDR3: TGTGCCAGCAGCCAAACCAGGGACATCCGCTACAATGAGCAGTTCTTC. It codes for CASSQTRDIRYNEQFF.

This clonotype came up a few times. The chain uses TRBV27 and TRBJ2-5; D ambiguous. Germline lookup yields CDR1 MNHEY and CDR2 SMNVEV (reference sequence). The CDR3 runs to 13 residues. The germline V and J ends were trimmed by 3 bases and 2 bases, with 7 bases remaining between them. CDR3 DNA sequence: TGTGCCAGCAGTTTGGGATCTCAAGAGACCCAGTACTTC. It is translated as CASSLGSQETQYF.

This clonotype was detected a few times. The chain is built from TRBV7-2 and TRBJ2-3, with D possibly being TRBD2 (6 bases). The length of the CDR3 is 16 residues. Germline-derived CDR1 and CDR2 are SGHTA and FQGNSA. With 1 base removed from V and 5 bases from J, the gap between germline ends came to 16 bases. The chain's CDR3 is CASSLVGTHRVDTQYF. The CDR3 nucleotides are TGTGCCAGCAGCTTAGTGGGGACTCACAGAGTAGATACGCAGTATTTT.

The rearrangement links TRBV27 to TRBJ1-5, with 7 nucleotides matching TRBD1. This CDR3 comprises 16 residues. V trimming: 3 bases; J trimming: 6 bases; junction bases outside the gene matches: 11. Germline V gives CDR1 MNHEY, CDR2 SMNVEV (reference sequence). The chain's CDR3 is CASSFSGSGGGQPQHF. The CDR3 nucleotides read TGTGCCAGCAGTTTTTCGGGGTCAGGGGGGGGTCAGCCCCAGCATTTT.

This sequence joins TRBV7-2 and TRBJ2-7; 10 bases line up with TRBD2. V was clipped by 3 bases and J by 3 bases; unmatched bases: 11. CDR3 length: 17 residues. CDR1 is SGHTA and CDR2 is FQGNSA in the germline V gene. The CDR3 region is CASSFIQREGRFYEQYF. The CDR3 nucleotides read TGTGCCAGCAGCTTCATCCAGCGGGAGGGCCGGTTCTACGAGCAGTACTTC.

This sequence joins TRBV19 and TRBJ2-7, with D unresolved. V was trimmed by 3 bases and J by 7 bases, leaving 13 bases between them. CDR1 and CDR2 (germline): LNHDA, SQIVND (reference sequence). The CDR3 sequence is 13 residues long. The CDR3 protein is CASSMEIVGEQYF. CDR3 in DNA: TGTGCCAGTAGTATGGAAATTGTGGGAGAGCAGTACTTC.

This chain uses TRBV9 with TRBJ1-1, with no clear D. V was clipped by 3 bases and J by 0 bases, with 15 bases between them. There are 16 residues in the CDR3. Per germline, CDR1 SGDLS and CDR2 YYNGEE. The DNA for the CDR3 is TGTGCCAGCAGCGCAACCCCGAAAATTATGAACACTGAAGCTTTCTTT. Translating gives CASSATPKIMNTEAFF.

The V and J genes are TRBV12-3 or TRBV12-4 and TRBJ2-2; D is uncertain. V was trimmed by 3 bases and J by 6 bases, leaving 14 bases between them. The CDR3 length is 15 residues. As DNA, the CDR3 is TGTGCCAGCAGTTTGGAGAACTTTCGGGCCGGGGAGCTGTTTTTT. Its translation: CASSLENFRAGELFF.

The rearrangement joins TRBV9 to TRBJ2-5; unclear D gene. Germline V gene lookup returns CDR1 SGDLS and CDR2 YYNGEE. The CDR3 spans 12 residues. V was pared by 7 bases and J by 4 bases, with 11 bases between. CDR3 amino acids: CASGGIGETQYF. As DNA, the CDR3 is TGTGCCAGCGGTGGGATCGGAGAGACCCAGTACTTC.

The genes are TRBV7-6 and TRBJ1-3, with a tentative D call TRBD1 (6 bases). This CDR3 is built from 15 residues. Looked up from germline, CDR1 is SGHVS and CDR2 is FNYEAQ. Between the trimmed V and J ends, which lost 8 bases and 2 bases, there was a span of 16 bases. The CDR3 DNA follows: TGTGCCAGCGCTGGAGGGACAAGGACTGGAAACACCATATATTTT. Its translation: CASAGGTRTGNTIYF.

A single count supports this clonotype. The chain uses TRBV7-3 and TRBJ2-1, with D perhaps TRBD1 (6 bases). Trimming left V 5 bases short and J 10 bases short, with 21 bases between. This CDR3 spans 15 amino acids. Germline V gene lookup returns CDR1 SGHTA and CDR2 FQGTGA. DNA for the CDR3: TGTGCCAGCAGCCCTTTCGTGGGGGCCTATGGGGAGCAGTTCTTC. The encoded protein is CASSPFVGAYGEQFF.